These 15 T cell receptor beta chains were all obtained from the same sample, sequenced in a study of shared clonotypes between healthy human individuals. Libraries were prepared by immunoSEQ multiplex PCR; TCRdb keeps only in-frame clonotypes and omits some of them. This table holds 1,500,000 or so clones, roughly 96% found once. What was sequenced was naive CD4+ T cells sorted from blood. Subset specified: CD45RA+ positively selected. These receptors came from a man younger than 45 in good health.

The gene calls are TRBV6-1 and TRBJ2-1; 7 bases are shared with TRBD2. This CDR3 spans 15 amino acids. V lost 6 bases to trimming and J lost 6 bases; unmatched junction nucleotides: 11. CDR1 and CDR2 (germline): MNHNS, SASEGT. The CDR3 DNA reads TGTGCCAGCAGCGCCGTATCGCGGGAGCCCAATGAGCAGTTCTTC. As protein: CASSAVSREPNEQFF.

This rearrangement joins TRBV30 to TRBJ1-5, with unresolved D. V shed 4 bases and J shed 4 bases, with 11 bases lying between them. The CDR3 is 13 amino acids. Germline V CDR1 and CDR2: GTSNPN, SVGIG (reference sequence). The DNA of the CDR3 is TGTGCCTGGACCCTCGGGGTAAATCAGCCCCAGCATTTT. Its translation is CAWTLGVNQPQHF.

The chain has TRBV2 and TRBJ2-5; weak D call: TRBD1 (5 bases). Trimming cost V 4 bases and J 4 bases, with 10 bases left between them. Germline-derived CDR1 and CDR2 are SNHLY and FYNNEI. The CDR3 length is 13 residues. The CDR3 spells CASSGGYRETQYF. DNA for the CDR3: TGTGCCAGCAGTGGGGGCTACCGAGAGACCCAGTACTTC. Together with reference TRBV2 and TRBJ2-5, the CDR3 gives the full variable domain: EPEVTQTPSHQVTQMGQEVILRCVPISNHLYFYWYRQILGQKVEFLVSFYNNEISEKSEIFDDQFSVERPDGSNFTLKIRSTKLEDSAMYFCASSGGYRETQYFGPGTRLLVL.

The gene calls are TRBV2 and TRBJ2-3, with D possibly TRBD1 on 6 matching bases. The CDR3 runs 14 residues. V shed 1 base and J shed 4 bases, with 9 bases lying between them. The germline CDR1 and CDR2 sequences are SNHLY and FYNNEI. The DNA of the CDR3 is TGTGCCAGCAGTGAAGGGGGGCTCCCAGATACGCAGTATTTT. Protein sequence: CASSEGGLPDTQYF.

This chain connects TRBV13 to TRBJ1-4, with D tentatively TRBD1 (6 bases). Germline CDR1 is PRHDT and CDR2 is FYEKMQ (reference sequence). The CDR3 is 15 residues long. V lost 8 bases to trimming and J lost 7 bases, with 20 bases between them. The CDR3 bases are TGTGCCAGCGTCAGAAGGGGCAAAGGGGGTGAAAAACTGTTTTTT. It translates to CASVRRGKGGEKLFF.

This clone was seen a single time. The chain uses TRBV5-4 and TRBJ1-1; D remains unclear. The CDR3 contains 13 residues. The V end lost 1 base, the J end lost 1 base, and 5 bases lay between the germline ends. Per germline, CDR1 SGHNT and CDR2 YYREEE (reference sequence). Written as DNA, the CDR3 is TGTGCCAGCAGCTTGATACAGAACACTGAAGCTTTCTTT. It yields the protein CASSLIQNTEAFF.

The count of this clone is one. The V and J genes are TRBV5-4 and TRBJ2-1, with D unclear. The CDR3 sequence is 16 residues long. Germline loops: CDR1 SGHNT, CDR2 YYREEE (reference sequence). Trimming cost V 2 bases and J 8 bases, with 20 bases left between them. Here the CDR3 reads CASSFPTMSKQDEQFF. CDR3 DNA sequence: TGTGCCAGCAGCTTCCCCACCATGTCCAAGCAGGATGAGCAGTTCTTC.

This clone was seen a handful of times. Other nucleotide sequences from this sample produce the same CDR3. The chain joins TRBV9 to TRBJ2-5, with unresolved D. The CDR3 sequence is 11 residues long. V lost 0 bases and J lost 3, with 0 bases in between. The V gene's germline CDR1 is SGDLS and CDR2 YYNGEE. CDR3 DNA: TGTGCCAGCAGCGTAGAAGAGACCCAGTACTTC. It encodes CASSVEETQYF.

This clone was recorded only once. This chain joins TRBV5-1 and TRBJ2-6; TRBD1 matches 8 bases. The CDR3 covers 17 residues. Per the germline V gene, CDR1 is SGHRS and CDR2 is YFSETQ. The trim removed 4 bases at V and 0 bases at J, leaving 6 bases unmatched. The CDR3 region is CASSTTGANSGANVLTF. The CDR3 DNA reads TGCGCCAGCAGCACGACAGGGGCGAACTCTGGGGCCAACGTCCTGACTTTC. Full variable domain (missing parts from reference TRBV5-1 and TRBJ2-6): KAGVTQTPRYLIKTRGQQVTLSCSPISGHRSVSWYQQTPGQGLQFLFEYFSETQRNKGNFPGRFSGRQFSNSRSEMNVSTLELGDSALYLCASSTTGANSGANVLTFGAGSRLTVL.

The chain has TRBV5-1 and TRBJ1-1; the D gene is possibly TRBD1 (6 bases). Germline loops: CDR1 SGHRS, CDR2 YFSETQ. The CDR3 consists of 15 residues. Trimming cost V 4 bases and J 1 base, with 14 bases left between them. The CDR3 protein is CASSKGLTGNTEAFF. For the CDR3, the DNA is TGCGCCAGCAGCAAAGGTCTGACAGGGAACACTGAAGCTTTCTTT.

The rearrangement joins TRBV5-6 to TRBJ1-3; D unresolved. Germline CDR1 and CDR2: SGHDT and YYEEEE. The CDR3 has 16 residues. Trimming shortened V by 3 bases and J by 0 bases, and 13 bases separated the two germline ends. CDR3 nucleotides: TGTGCCAGCAGCTCGTCCGGGGATAGCTCTGGAAACACCATATATTTT. Protein: CASSSSGDSSGNTIYF.

This chain links TRBV5-1 with TRBJ2-3; D is uncertain. CDR3 size: 16 residues. Germline CDR1 is SGHRS and CDR2 is YFSETQ. V lost 1 base and J 6 bases, leaving 18 bases between the germline ends. The CDR3 sequence is CASSLPAAQRTDTQYF. CDR3 in DNA: TGCGCCAGCAGCTTGCCGGCTGCACAAAGGACGGATACGCAGTATTTT.

The V and J genes are TRBV5-4 and TRBJ1-2; the D gene is possibly TRBD1 (5 bases). The CDR3 is made up of 15 amino acids. The V and J ends lost 0 bases and 8 bases respectively, with 17 bases between them. Germline assignment: CDR1 SGHNT and CDR2 YYREEE (reference sequence). In DNA, the CDR3 is TGTGCCAGCAGCTTGGTGGGGGAGGACGCGAACGGCTACACCTTC. Amino acid sequence: CASSLVGEDANGYTF.

This chain uses TRBV10-2 with TRBJ1-2, with D unclear. Trimming took 4 bases from V and 0 from J, leaving 12 bases between them. The CDR3 is made up of 15 amino acids. From germline, CDR1 is WSHSY and CDR2 SAAADI. The CDR3 DNA sequence: TGCGCCAGCAGTGTTATTTCTCGAACTAACTATGGCTACACCTTC. Its translation: CASSVISRTNYGYTF.

Here the CDR3 reads CASSLDPGSYEQYF. In DNA, the CDR3 is TGCGCCAGCAGCTTGGACCCGGGGAGCTACGAGCAGTACTTC. The gene calls are TRBV5-1 and TRBJ2-7; TRBD2 might be the D (5 bases). V lost 0 bases and J lost 3, with 10 bases in between. Germline-derived CDR1 and CDR2 are SGHRS and YFSETQ. The CDR3 has 14 amino acids. Drawing the rest from reference TRBV5-1 and TRBJ2-7, the complete variable domain is KAGVTQTPRYLIKTRGQQVTLSCSPISGHRSVSWYQQTPGQGLQFLFEYFSETQRNKGNFPGRFSGRQFSNSRSEMNVSTLELGDSALYLCASSLDPGSYEQYFGPGTRLTVT.